These 21 T cell receptor beta chains came from one sample sequenced in a study of cytomegalovirus exposure and HLA in healthy donors. PCR primers comprised 60 Vbeta and 13 Jbeta primers. Sequencing used immunoSEQ multiplex PCR; TCRdb keeps in-frame clones, though not all of them. This table holds roughly 160,000 clones, around 81% found once. The sequenced sample consisted of PBMCs. The receptors stem from a woman aged 50 to 60 in good health and CMV-seronegative.

This chain links TRBV9 with TRBJ1-2; possible D gene TRBD1, 6 bases. The germline gives CDR1 SGDLS, CDR2 YYNGEE. The CDR3 length is 15 residues. Trimming removed 0 bases at V and 5 bases at J, with 14 bases between. The CDR3 coding sequence is TGTGCCAGCAGCGTAGCCCAGGGGAACATGTATGGCTACACCTTC. Its protein is CASSVAQGNMYGYTF. Full variable domain (missing parts from reference TRBV9 and TRBJ1-2): DSGVTQTPKHLITATGQRVTLRCSPRSGDLSVYWYQQSLDQGLQFLIQYYNGEERAKGNILERFSAQQFPDLHSELNLSSLELGDSALYFCASSVAQGNMYGYTFGSGTRLTVV.

This chain connects TRBV6-1 to TRBJ1-2; 7 nucleotides line up with TRBD1. The CDR3 sequence is 15 residues long. J gave up 5 bases and V 0 bases, and 6 bases lay outside the gene matches. Germline V gives CDR1 MNHNS, CDR2 SASEGT. The CDR3, as DNA: TGTGCCAGCAGTGAAGCGCCGGGACAGCAGTATGGCTACACCTTC. Encoded protein: CASSEAPGQQYGYTF.

There are a few counts of this clone. CDR3 protein: CASSDSTTGPYGYTF. CDR3 DNA: TGTGCCAGCAGTGACTCGACGACAGGGCCTTATGGCTACACCTTC. This chain joins TRBV6-4 and TRBJ1-2; 7 bases match TRBD1. This CDR3 spans 15 amino acids. Germline V CDR1 and CDR2: MRHNA, SNTAGT. The V segment lost 0 bases and the J segment 5 bases; nucleotides outside the gene matches: 6.

This rearrangement joins TRBV7-2 to TRBJ2-7, with D hard to call. Deletions cut 4 bases from V and 4 bases from J, with 11 bases between. Germline CDR1 is SGHTA and CDR2 is FQGNSA. The CDR3 runs 13 residues. The CDR3 region has the DNA TGTGCCAGCAGCTCCGTCAACAGTTACGAGCAGTACTTC. Its translation is CASSSVNSYEQYF.

The J gene is TRBJ2-6, the V gene TRBV27; D might be TRBD2 (6 bases). In germline, CDR1 is MNHEY, CDR2 SMNVEV (reference sequence). The CDR3 covers 18 residues. Deletions cut 0 bases from V and 3 bases from J, with 15 bases between. CDR3 loop: CASSLSLWGVGGANVLTF. In nucleotides, the CDR3 is TGTGCCAGCAGTTTATCTCTTTGGGGGGTTGGTGGGGCCAACGTCCTGACTTTC.

The chain employs TRBV5-1 and TRBJ2-2, with 10 bases identical to TRBD2. CDR1 and CDR2 (germline): SGHRS, YFSETQ. Germline trimming cut 6 bases from V and 6 bases from J; bases unmatched to any gene: 8. The CDR3 contains 15 residues. CDR3 nucleotide sequence: TGCGCCAGCACGAGTACTAGCGGGGTCTCCGGGGAGCTGTTTTTT. Translation gives CASTSTSGVSGELFF.

The chain recombines TRBV21-1 with TRBJ2-7; TRBD1 reflects the table's D call only, with no check against the DNA. TRBV21-1 is listed as a pseudogene. The CDR3 is 13 residues long. In DNA form, the CDR3 reads TGTGCCACCCGGGACAGGGCACCCTACGAGCAGTACTTC. This translates into CATRDRAPYEQYF.

The chain carries TRBV4-1 and TRBJ2-2; 7 nucleotides line up with TRBD2. CDR3 length equals 17 residues. Germline CDR1 reads MGHRA; CDR2 reads YSYEKL. After removal of 2 bases from V and 5 bases from J, the junction contained 11 bases not matched to a gene. The CDR3 sequence is CASSQREQVGRTGELFF. For the CDR3, the DNA is TGCGCCAGCAGCCAAAGGGAACAGGTCGGGAGGACCGGGGAGCTGTTTTTT.

This clone has more than one count but fewer than ten. The chain carries TRBV7-7 and TRBJ2-3; 9 bases match TRBD1. V gave up 5 bases and J gave up 5 bases; unmatched junction bases: 2. Germline V gene sequence: CDR1 SSHAT, CDR2 FNYEAQ (reference sequence). The CDR3 is 13 residues long. The CDR3 DNA reads as TGTGCCAGCAGCACGGACAGGGGAGATACGCAGTATTTT. Protein: CASSTDRGDTQYF.

The chain couples TRBV27 to TRBJ2-2; D uncertain. This CDR3 region has 15 residues. Germline lookup yields CDR1 MNHEY and CDR2 SMNVEV (reference sequence). V was shortened by 10 bases and J by 0 bases, with 15 bases between the two germline ends. DNA for the CDR3: TGTGCCAATGCCTCCGGCAGGTCGAACACCGGGGAGCTGTTTTTT. Translation gives CANASGRSNTGELFF.

This rearrangement joins TRBV5-4 to TRBJ2-5, with D unresolved. The DNA end favors TRBJ2-7, so the J call may be wrong. The CDR3 runs to 13 residues. From germline, CDR1 is SGHNT and CDR2 YYREEE (reference sequence). This chain's CDR3 is CASSPALGYEQYF. In DNA, the CDR3 is TGTGCCAGCAGCCCCGCCCTCGGGTACGAGCAGTACTTC.

V and J are TRBV18 and TRBJ2-7; D is possibly TRBD1 (5 bases). CDR1 and CDR2 from the germline V gene are KGHSH and LQKENI. This CDR3 spans 14 amino acids. Trimming pared 2 bases from V and 0 bases from J, leaving 8 bases between. CDR3: CASSPDSDSYEQYF. In nucleotides, the CDR3 is TGTGCCAGCTCACCAGACAGTGACTCCTACGAGCAGTACTTC.

This clone was recorded a few times. An end of the junction does not agree with germline; a read error may underlie this. The chain recombines TRBV7-9 with TRBJ1-1, with D possibly matching TRBD1 (5 bases). Looked up from germline, CDR1 is SEHNR and CDR2 is FQNEAQ (reference sequence). The CDR3 runs 16 residues. The chain's CDR3 is CSSSFRFASRGLEAFF. The CDR3 region has the DNA TGTTCCAGCAGCTTTCGTTTCGCGTCAAGGGGCCTTGAAGCTTTCTTT.

The genes are TRBV18 and TRBJ1-1; maybe TRBD1 (5 bases). The CDR3 totals 15 residues. V lost 6 bases and J 4 bases, leaving 18 bases between the germline ends. The germline CDR1 and CDR2 sequences are KGHSH and LQKENI. CDR3 amino acids: CASSRRGEGSTEAFF. DNA for the CDR3: TGTGCCAGCTCTAGACGAGGGGAGGGAAGCACTGAAGCTTTCTTT.

The chain carries TRBV5-4 and TRBJ1-2; 10 nucleotides agree with TRBD1. The junction had 18 bases not matched to a gene; V was cut back by 4 bases and J by 3 bases. CDR1 is SGHNT and CDR2 is YYREEE in the germline V gene (reference sequence). The CDR3 is made up of 19 amino acids. CDR3 sequence reads: CASSREARTGGSRDYGYTF. The CDR3 nucleotides read TGTGCCAGCAGCCGGGAGGCCCGGACAGGGGGGTCAAGGGACTATGGCTACACCTTC.

This sequence joins TRBV7-9 and TRBJ2-7, with no clear D. Trimming cost V 7 bases and J 5 bases, with 9 bases left between them. CDR3 length equals 11 residues. Germline V lookup: CDR1 SEHNR, CDR2 FQNEAQ (reference sequence). This CDR3 reads CASTPGNEQYF. The CDR3 bases are TGTGCCAGCACCCCGGGTAACGAGCAGTACTTC. Full variable domain (missing parts from reference TRBV7-9 and TRBJ2-7): DTGVSQNPRHKITKRGQNVTFRCDPISEHNRLYWYRQTLGQGPEFLTYFQNEAQLEKSRLLSDRFSAERPKGSFSTLEIQRTEQGDSAMYLCASTPGNEQYFGPGTRLTVT.

V is TRBV27 and J is TRBJ2-7; D uncertain. Germline-derived CDR1 and CDR2 are MNHEY and SMNVEV (reference sequence). V lost 5 bases to trimming and J lost 7 bases, with 12 bases between them. The CDR3 length is 12 residues. The CDR3 spells CASSADGREQYF. The CDR3 DNA follows: TGTGCCAGCAGTGCAGATGGCAGGGAGCAGTACTTC.

In regard to this clone: Sequence at one end of the junction differs from germline and may be a read error. This rearrangement joins TRBV7-3 to TRBJ1-1; 7 nucleotides line up with TRBD1. The CDR3 is 13 residues long. Germline loops: CDR1 SGHTA, CDR2 FQGTGA. CDR3 protein: CASSITGDTEAFF. Written as DNA, the CDR3 is TGTGCCAGCAGCATAACAGGGGACACTGAAGCTTTCTTT.

This clone was counted between two and nine times. The chain carries TRBV6-5 and TRBJ1-2; maybe TRBD1 (6 bases). The germline CDR1 and CDR2 sequences are MNHEY and SVGAGI. This CDR3 has 13 residues. The V end was cut by 6 bases, the J end by 6 bases, with 14 bases between. In DNA, the CDR3 is TGTGCCAGCAGAACTTCCGGGACAAATGGCTACACCTTC. As protein: CASRTSGTNGYTF.

The V call is TRBV18, the J call TRBJ2-7; D is possibly TRBD2 (6 bases). Germline V CDR1 and CDR2: KGHSH, LQKENI. V lost 5 bases to trimming and J lost 3 bases, with 17 bases between them. The CDR3 sequence is 15 residues long. CDR3 sequence (DNA): TGTGCCAGCTCAAACCCGGGGACGGGGGACTACGAGCAGTACTTC. Protein sequence: CASSNPGTGDYEQYF.

The genes are TRBV5-5 and TRBJ1-5; D is perhaps TRBD1 (5 bases). Looked up from germline, CDR1 is SGHKS and CDR2 is YYEKEE (reference sequence). The CDR3 spans 15 residues. Trimming took 8 bases from V and 4 from J, leaving 19 bases between them. The CDR3: CASRLGRGENQPQHF. For the CDR3, the DNA is TGTGCCAGTCGACTCGGACGGGGGGAAAATCAGCCCCAGCATTTT.